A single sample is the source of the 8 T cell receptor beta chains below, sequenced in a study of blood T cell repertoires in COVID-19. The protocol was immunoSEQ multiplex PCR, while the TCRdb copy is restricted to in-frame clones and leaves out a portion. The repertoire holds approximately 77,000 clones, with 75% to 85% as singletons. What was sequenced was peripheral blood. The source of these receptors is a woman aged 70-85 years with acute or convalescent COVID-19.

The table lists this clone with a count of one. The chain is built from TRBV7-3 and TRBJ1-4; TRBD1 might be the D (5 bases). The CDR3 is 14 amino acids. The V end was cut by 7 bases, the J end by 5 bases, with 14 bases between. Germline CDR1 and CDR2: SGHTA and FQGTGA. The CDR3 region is CASNFRAGNEKLFF. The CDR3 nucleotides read TGTGCCAGCAATTTTCGAGCAGGGAATGAAAAACTGTTTTTT.

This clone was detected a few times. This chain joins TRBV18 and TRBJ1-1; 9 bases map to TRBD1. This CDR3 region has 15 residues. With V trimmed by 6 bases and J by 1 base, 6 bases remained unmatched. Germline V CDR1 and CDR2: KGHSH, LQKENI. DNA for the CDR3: TGTGCCAGCTCTCGGACAGGGGTGAGGAACACTGAAGCTTTCTTT. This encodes CASSRTGVRNTEAFF.

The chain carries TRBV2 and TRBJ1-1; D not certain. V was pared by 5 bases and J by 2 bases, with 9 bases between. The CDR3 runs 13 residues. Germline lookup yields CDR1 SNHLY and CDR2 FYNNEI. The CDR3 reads CASSRSENTEAFF. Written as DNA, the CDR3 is TGTGCCAGCAGTCGCAGCGAAAACACTGAAGCTTTCTTT.

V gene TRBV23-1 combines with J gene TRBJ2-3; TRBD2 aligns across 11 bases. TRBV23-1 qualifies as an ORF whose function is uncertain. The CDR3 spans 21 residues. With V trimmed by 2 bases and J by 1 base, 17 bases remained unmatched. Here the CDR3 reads CASSQRVTSGGHHHCTDTQYF. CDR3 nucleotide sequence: TGCGCCAGCAGTCAAAGGGTTACTAGCGGGGGCCACCACCACTGCACAGATACGCAGTATTTT.

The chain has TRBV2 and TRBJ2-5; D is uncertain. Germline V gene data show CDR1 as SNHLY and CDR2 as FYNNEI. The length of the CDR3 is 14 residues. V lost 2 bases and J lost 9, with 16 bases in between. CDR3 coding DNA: TGTGCCAGCAGTGAAAGGAGTACCTTCGGATCCCAGTACTTC. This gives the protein CASSERSTFGSQYF.

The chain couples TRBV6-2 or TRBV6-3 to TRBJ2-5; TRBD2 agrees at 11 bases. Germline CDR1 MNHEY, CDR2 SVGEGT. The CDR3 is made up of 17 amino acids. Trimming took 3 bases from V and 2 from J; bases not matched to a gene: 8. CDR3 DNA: TGTGCCAGCAGTTATGGTCTAGCGGGGGGTACTCAAGAGACCCAGTACTTC. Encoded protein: CASSYGLAGGTQETQYF.

Written as DNA, the CDR3 is TGCAGCGTCGATGAGGTTAATGCCTATGGCTACACCTTC. Amino acids: CSVDEVNAYGYTF. The chain carries TRBV29-1 and TRBJ1-2; D not resolved. V was trimmed by 6 bases and J by 4 bases, leaving 15 bases between them. The CDR3 covers 13 residues. The V gene's germline CDR1 is SQVTM and CDR2 ANQGSEA.

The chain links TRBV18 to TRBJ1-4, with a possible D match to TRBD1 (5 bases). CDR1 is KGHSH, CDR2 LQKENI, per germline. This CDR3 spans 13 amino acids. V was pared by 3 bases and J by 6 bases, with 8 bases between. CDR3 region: CASSPEGDEKLFF. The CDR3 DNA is TGTGCCAGCTCACCTGAAGGGGATGAAAAACTGTTTTTT.